A selection of T cell receptor beta chains follows, all from one sample in a study of cytomegalovirus exposure and HLA in healthy donors. Assay: immunoSEQ multiplex PCR; the TCRdb copy retains only in-frame clones and omits some. The data hold roughly 140,000 clones, with about 82% observed a single time. The sequencing sample was made of PBMCs. The source of these receptors is a man aged 30-40 years in good health and CMV-seronegative. Each CDR3 is given with its conserved first and last residue.

V gene,J gene,CDR3 protein
TRBV5-1,TRBJ1-2,CASSLDRGGTYGYTF
TRBV2,TRBJ2-5,CASSEGGLAGETQYF
TRBV7-9,TRBJ1-3,CASSKDRFSGNTIYF
TRBV28,TRBJ1-2,CASSFDQGARYYGYTF
TRBV5-6,TRBJ2-1,CASSEGLAGANEQFF
TRBV4-1,TRBJ1-4,CASSQEVRGEKLFF
TRBV5-1,TRBJ2-1,CASSAGTGRNEQFF
TRBV27,TRBJ1-1,CASSRDRVRGTEAFF
TRBV9,TRBJ2-7,CASSGGSGGGRNEQYF
TRBV5-4,TRBJ2-3,CASSLDRGGQIDTQYF
TRBV7-9,TRBJ1-1,CASSLNRGTEAFF